This TCR beta chain comes out of a study of blood T cells in healthy people across ages. Turning to this clonotype: Its target is not known.

The CDR3 totals 13 residues. V was shortened by 8 bases and J by 2 bases, with 13 bases between the two germline ends. Per germline, CDR1 WSHSY and CDR2 SAAADI. A second PCR, run for about 7 to 11 cycles, used a sample-barcoded 5' primer plus a J-beta primer mix. Each CDR3 protein is one row after TCRdb ran MiXCR on the 5' RACE reads. The sample comprises roughly 1.6 million distinct CDR3 sequences, roughly 32% of which are singletons, and about 11% rests with the top ten. Findings and limits, study-wide: Nothing was known about donor CMV status, and this possibly confounded expanded clonotype changes.

The J gene is TRBJ2-7, the V gene TRBV10-2, with D unresolved. This receptor was obtained from a woman aged 25-40 years in good health. The sample consisted of blood. The CDR3 reads CASGARSTYEQYF. CDR3 nucleotide sequence: TGCGCCAGCGGTGCAAGGTCCACCTACGAGCAGTACTTC.